The present T cell receptor (beta chain) was sequenced within a study of blood T cell repertoires in COVID-19 (dated by TCRdb to 2019 to 2021). Background for the entire study: Samples from collaborators originated in the United States, Italy and Spain and spanned both the acute and convalescent phases of COVID-19. The repertoires were released in a freely available public database meant as a resource for research on the immune response to SARS-CoV-2. The sample metadata nearly always contained a de-identified subject ID, COVID-19 status, age in years and sex. The material from the prospective study consisted of cDNA or gDNA derived from T cells, B-cell-depleted T cells, or PBMCs. The samples were drawn from two sources: the first 160 participants of the ongoing ImmuneRACE study, and fewer than 1,500 subjects contributed by 6 global collaborators. HLA class I and class II types, where available, came from metadata supplied by the sample provider rather than from assay-based typing. The dataset comprised deeply sampled blood TCRbeta repertoires from subjects exposed to, actively infected with, or recovered from COVID-19.

TCRbeta CDR3 regions were amplified from genomic DNA by means of the immunoSEQ Assay, a bias-controlled multiplex PCR. The paper's processing steps were these. The number of nucleated cells in each sample was estimated by amplification of reference gene primers within the assay. Sequence reads were collapsed and filtered to measure the absolute abundance of every unique TCRbeta CDR3 rearrangement. Productive Simpson clonality was computed per sample as the square root of Simpson's diversity index over productive rearrangements. TCRdb took over this immuneACCESS table, retaining in-frame rearrangements with V and J assigned. Such tables are incomplete; in checked studies, under half of the missing clones stem from an unresolved V gene, and the remainder is unexplained. Clone size and the V and J calls come from that table; the DNA yielded D and trimming. The sample includes about 120,000 clones, with around four fifths observed a single time. Around 10% of the sample is taken by the ten largest.

The collaborating institutions used their own protocols to collect whole blood in K2EDTA tubes. For TCRbeta analysis, collaborators shipped samples as frozen whole blood, isolated PBMCs, or DNA extracted from either of those sample types. Only one count was recorded for this clone. No cognate antigen has been identified for it. Base-call qualities are not available, and no considerably larger clone is one nucleotide away. Compared with germline, V lacks 0 bases and J lacks 0 bases; bases without a gene match: 2. Via the germline V gene, CDR1 is SGDLS and CDR2 YYNGEE. The CDR3 numbers 16 residues from cysteine through phenylalanine. Just the 48-base CDR3 DNA is kept, in frame starting at base 1. What the research found in general, with its limitations: The amount of clinical and demographic metadata varied by source and participant and was provided uncurated.

The source material was peripheral blood. The sequence was obtained from a human donor in a cohort sampled during active COVID-19. The receptor chain draws on TRBV9 and TRBJ2-4, with 8 central nucleotides matching TRBD1. The CDR3 reads CASSVEGTGAKNIQYF. The DNA reads as follows: TGTGCCAGCAGCGTAGAAGGGACAGGAGCCAAAAACATTCAGTACTTC.